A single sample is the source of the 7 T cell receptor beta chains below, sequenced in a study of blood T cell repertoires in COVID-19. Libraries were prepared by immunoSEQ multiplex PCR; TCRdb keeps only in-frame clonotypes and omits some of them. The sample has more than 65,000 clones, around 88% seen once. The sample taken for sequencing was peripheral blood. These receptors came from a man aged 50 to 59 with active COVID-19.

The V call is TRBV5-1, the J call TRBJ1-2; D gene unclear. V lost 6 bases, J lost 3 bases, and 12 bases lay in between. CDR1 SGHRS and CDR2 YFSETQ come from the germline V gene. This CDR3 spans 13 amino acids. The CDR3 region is CASTRGEDYGYTF. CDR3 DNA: TGCGCCAGCACCAGAGGTGAGGACTATGGCTACACCTTC. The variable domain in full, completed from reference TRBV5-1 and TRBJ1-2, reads KAGVTQTPRYLIKTRGQQVTLSCSPISGHRSVSWYQQTPGQGLQFLFEYFSETQRNKGNFPGRFSGRQFSNSRSEMNVSTLELGDSALYLCASTRGEDYGYTFGSGTRLTVV.

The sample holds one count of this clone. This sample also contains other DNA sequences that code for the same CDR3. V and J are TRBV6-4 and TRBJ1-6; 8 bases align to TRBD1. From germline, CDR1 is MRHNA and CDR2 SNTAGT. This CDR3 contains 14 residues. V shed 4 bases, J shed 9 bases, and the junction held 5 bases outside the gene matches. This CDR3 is CASSVDRDGSPLHF. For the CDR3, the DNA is TGTGCCAGCAGTGTGGACAGGGACGGTTCACCCCTCCACTTT.

CDR3 nucleotide sequence: TGTGCCAGCAGCACGGGACAGGTAGGGTCTAATCAGCCCCAGCATTTT. It encodes CASSTGQVGSNQPQHF. The chain joins TRBV7-2 to TRBJ1-5, with 8 bases aligning to TRBD1. Germline assignment: CDR1 SGHTA and CDR2 FQGNSA. The J segment lost 4 bases and the V segment lost 5 bases, leaving 10 bases of the junction unmatched. This CDR3 is 16 amino acids long. The full variable domain, with the rest looked up from reference TRBV7-2 and TRBJ1-5, is GAGVSQSPSNKVTEKGKDVELRCDPISGHTALYWYRQSLGQGLEFLIYFQGNSAPDKSGLPSDRFSAERTGGSVSTLTIQRTQQEDSAVYLCASSTGQVGSNQPQHFGDGTRLSIL.

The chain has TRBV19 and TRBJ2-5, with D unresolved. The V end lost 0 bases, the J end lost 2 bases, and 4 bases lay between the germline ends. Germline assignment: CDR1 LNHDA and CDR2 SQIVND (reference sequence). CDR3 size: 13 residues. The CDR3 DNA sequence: TGTGCCAGTAGTATAGACCAGCAAGAGACCCAGTACTTC. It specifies CASSIDQQETQYF.

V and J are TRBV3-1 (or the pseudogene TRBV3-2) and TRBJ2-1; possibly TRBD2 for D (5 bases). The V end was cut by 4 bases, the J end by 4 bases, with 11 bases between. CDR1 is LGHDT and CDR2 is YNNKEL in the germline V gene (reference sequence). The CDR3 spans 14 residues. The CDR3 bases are TGTGCCAGCAGCCCCCGCGAGGGATACAATGAGCAGTTCTTC. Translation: CASSPREGYNEQFF.

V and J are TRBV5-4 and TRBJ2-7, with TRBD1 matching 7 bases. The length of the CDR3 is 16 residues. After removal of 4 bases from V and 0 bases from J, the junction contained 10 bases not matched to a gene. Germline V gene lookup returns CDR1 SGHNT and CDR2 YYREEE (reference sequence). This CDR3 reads CASSRRQGQSSYEQYF. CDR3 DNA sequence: TGTGCCAGCAGCCGTCGACAGGGCCAAAGCTCCTACGAGCAGTACTTC.

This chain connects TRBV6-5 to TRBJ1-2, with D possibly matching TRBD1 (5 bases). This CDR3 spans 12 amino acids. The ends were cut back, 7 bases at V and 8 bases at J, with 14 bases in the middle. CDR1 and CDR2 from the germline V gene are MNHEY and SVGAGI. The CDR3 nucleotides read TGTGCCAGCACCATGGACATGAGAGGCTACACCTTC. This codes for CASTMDMRGYTF.